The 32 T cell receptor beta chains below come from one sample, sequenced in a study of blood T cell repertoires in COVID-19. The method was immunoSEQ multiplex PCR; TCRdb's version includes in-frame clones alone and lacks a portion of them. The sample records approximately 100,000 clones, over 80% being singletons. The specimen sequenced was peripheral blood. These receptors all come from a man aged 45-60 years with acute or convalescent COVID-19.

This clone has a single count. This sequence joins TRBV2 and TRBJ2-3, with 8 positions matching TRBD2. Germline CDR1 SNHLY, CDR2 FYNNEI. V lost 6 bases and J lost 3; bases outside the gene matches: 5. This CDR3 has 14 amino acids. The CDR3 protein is CASRPGTRTDTQYF. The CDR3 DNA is TGTGCCAGCAGGCCCGGGACTAGGACAGATACGCAGTATTTT.

The CDR3 loop reads CASSWAGWNSPLHF. In DNA form, the CDR3 reads TGTGCCAGCAGCTGGGCGGGTTGGAATTCACCCCTCCACTTT. V gene TRBV11-2 combines with J gene TRBJ1-6, with no clear D. CDR3 length: 14 amino acids. In germline, CDR1 is SGHAT, CDR2 FQNNGV. V shed 4 bases and J shed 7 bases, with 11 bases lying between them.

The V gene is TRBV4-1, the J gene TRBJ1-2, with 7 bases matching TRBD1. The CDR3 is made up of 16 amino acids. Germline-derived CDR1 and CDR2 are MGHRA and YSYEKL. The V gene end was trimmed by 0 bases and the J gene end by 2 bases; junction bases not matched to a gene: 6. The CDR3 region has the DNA TGCGCCAGCAGCCAAGATGAGGCCAGGGGGAACTATGGCTACACCTTC. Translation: CASSQDEARGNYGYTF.

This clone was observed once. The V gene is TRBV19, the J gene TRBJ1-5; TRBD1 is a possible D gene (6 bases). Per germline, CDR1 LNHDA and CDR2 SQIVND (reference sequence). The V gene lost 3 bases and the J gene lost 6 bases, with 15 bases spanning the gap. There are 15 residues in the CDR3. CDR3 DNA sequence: TGTGCCAGTAGTATCTCGGCAGGGGTGGCTCAGCCCCAGCATTTT. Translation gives CASSISAGVAQPQHF.

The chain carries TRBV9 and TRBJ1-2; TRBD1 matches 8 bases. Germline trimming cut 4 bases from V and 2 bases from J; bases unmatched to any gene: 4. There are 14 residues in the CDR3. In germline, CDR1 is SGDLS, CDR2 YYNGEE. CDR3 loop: CASSPWTGNYGYTF. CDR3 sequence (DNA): TGTGCCAGCAGCCCTTGGACAGGGAACTATGGCTACACCTTC. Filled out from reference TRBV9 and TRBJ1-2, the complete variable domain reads DSGVTQTPKHLITATGQRVTLRCSPRSGDLSVYWYQQSLDQGLQFLIQYYNGEERAKGNILERFSAQQFPDLHSELNLSSLELGDSALYFCASSPWTGNYGYTFGSGTRLTVV.

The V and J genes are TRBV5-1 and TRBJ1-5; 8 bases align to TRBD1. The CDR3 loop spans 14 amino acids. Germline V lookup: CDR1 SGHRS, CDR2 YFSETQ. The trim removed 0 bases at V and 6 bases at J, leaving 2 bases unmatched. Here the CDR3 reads CASSLGRGLQPQHF. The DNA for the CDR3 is TGCGCCAGCAGCTTGGGCAGGGGGCTTCAGCCCCAGCATTTT.

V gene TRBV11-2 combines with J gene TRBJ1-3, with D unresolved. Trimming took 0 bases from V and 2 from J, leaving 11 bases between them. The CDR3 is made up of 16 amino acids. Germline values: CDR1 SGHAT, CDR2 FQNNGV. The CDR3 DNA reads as TGTGCCAGCAGCTTAGATCGAGGTGGTGCTGGAAACACCATATATTTT. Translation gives CASSLDRGGAGNTIYF.

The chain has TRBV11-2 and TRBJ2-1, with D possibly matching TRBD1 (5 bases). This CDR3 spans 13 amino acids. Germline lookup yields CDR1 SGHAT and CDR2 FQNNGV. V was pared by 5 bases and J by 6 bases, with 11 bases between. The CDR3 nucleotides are TGTGCCAGCAGCCACCCAGGGATCAATGAGCAGTTCTTC. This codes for CASSHPGINEQFF.

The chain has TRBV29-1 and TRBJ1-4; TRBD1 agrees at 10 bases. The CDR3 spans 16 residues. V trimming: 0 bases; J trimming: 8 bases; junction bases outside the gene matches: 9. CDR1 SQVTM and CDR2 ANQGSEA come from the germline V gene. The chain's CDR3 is CSVEDLWTGGKEKLFF. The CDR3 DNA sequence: TGCAGCGTTGAAGATTTATGGACAGGGGGGAAAGAAAAACTGTTTTTT.

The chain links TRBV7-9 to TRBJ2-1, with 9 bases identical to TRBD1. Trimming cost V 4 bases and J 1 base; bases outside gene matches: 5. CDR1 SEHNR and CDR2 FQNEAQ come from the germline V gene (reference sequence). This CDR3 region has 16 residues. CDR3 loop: CASSSPGQGSYNEQFF. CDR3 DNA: TGTGCCAGCAGCTCACCGGGACAGGGTTCCTACAATGAGCAGTTCTTC.

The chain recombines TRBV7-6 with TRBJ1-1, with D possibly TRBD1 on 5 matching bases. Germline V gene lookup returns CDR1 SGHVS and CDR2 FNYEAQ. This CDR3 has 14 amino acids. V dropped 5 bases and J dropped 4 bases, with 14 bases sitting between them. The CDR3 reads CASSPGRGLTEAFF. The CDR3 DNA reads TGTGCCAGCAGCCCGGGCCGGGGACTCACTGAAGCTTTCTTT.

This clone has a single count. The CDR3 loop reads CSASPRSGNSYNEQFF. The CDR3, as DNA: TGCAGTGCTAGTCCCCGGTCGGGGAACTCCTACAATGAGCAGTTCTTC. V gene TRBV20-1 combines with J gene TRBJ2-1; maybe TRBD2 (5 bases). Trimming pared 3 bases from V and 0 bases from J, leaving 15 bases between. The CDR3 runs 16 residues. Germline CDR1 is DFQATT and CDR2 is SNEGSKA (reference sequence).

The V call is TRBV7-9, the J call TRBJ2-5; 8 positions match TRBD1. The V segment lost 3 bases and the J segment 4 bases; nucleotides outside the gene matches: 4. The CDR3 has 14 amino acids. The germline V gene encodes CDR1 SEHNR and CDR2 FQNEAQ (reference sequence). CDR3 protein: CASSFATGAETQYF. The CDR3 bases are TGTGCCAGCAGCTTTGCGACAGGGGCAGAGACCCAGTACTTC.

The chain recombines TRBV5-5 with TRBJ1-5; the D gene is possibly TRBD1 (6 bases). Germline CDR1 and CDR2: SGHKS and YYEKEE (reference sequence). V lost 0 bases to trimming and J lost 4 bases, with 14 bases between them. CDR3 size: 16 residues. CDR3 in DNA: TGTGCCAGCAGCTTGGGGACAGTTATAGCGAATCAGCCCCAGCATTTT. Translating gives CASSLGTVIANQPQHF. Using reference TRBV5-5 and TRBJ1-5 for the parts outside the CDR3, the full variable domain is DAGVTQSPTHLIKTRGQQVTLRCSPISGHKSVSWYQQVLGQGPQFIFQYYEKEERGRGNFPDRFSARQFPNYSSELNVNALLLGDSALYLCASSLGTVIANQPQHFGDGTRLSIL.

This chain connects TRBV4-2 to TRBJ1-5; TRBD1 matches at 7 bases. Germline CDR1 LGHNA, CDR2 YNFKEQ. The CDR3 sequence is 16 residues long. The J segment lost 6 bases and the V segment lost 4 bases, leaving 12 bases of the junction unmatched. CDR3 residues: CASSPTDREVVQPQHF. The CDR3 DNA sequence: TGTGCCAGCAGCCCGACCGACAGGGAGGTGGTTCAGCCCCAGCATTTT.

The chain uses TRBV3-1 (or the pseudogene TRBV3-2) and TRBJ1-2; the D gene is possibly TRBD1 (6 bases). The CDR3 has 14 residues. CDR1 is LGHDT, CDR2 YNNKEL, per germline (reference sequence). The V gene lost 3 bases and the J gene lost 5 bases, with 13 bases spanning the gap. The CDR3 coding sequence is TGTGCCAGCAGCCACTCAGGGGATCGGTATGGCTACACCTTC. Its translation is CASSHSGDRYGYTF.

The CDR3 DNA sequence: TGTGCCAGCAGCACGGGACAGGGGGTGGGCACTGAAGCTTTCTTT. This codes for CASSTGQGVGTEAFF. The rearrangement joins TRBV5-5 to TRBJ1-1; TRBD1 aligns across 11 bases. CDR3 length: 15 amino acids. J lost 4 bases, V lost 4 bases, and 6 bases had no gene match. The germline V gene has CDR1 SGHKS and CDR2 YYEKEE (reference sequence). The full variable domain, its missing parts supplied by reference TRBV5-5 and TRBJ1-1, is DAGVTQSPTHLIKTRGQQVTLRCSPISGHKSVSWYQQVLGQGPQFIFQYYEKEERGRGNFPDRFSARQFPNYSSELNVNALLLGDSALYLCASSTGQGVGTEAFFGQGTRLTVV.

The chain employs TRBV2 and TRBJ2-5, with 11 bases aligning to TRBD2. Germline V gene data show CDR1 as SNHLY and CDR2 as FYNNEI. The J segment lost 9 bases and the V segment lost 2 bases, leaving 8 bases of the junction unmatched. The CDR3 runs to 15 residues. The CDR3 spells CASSETSGGPGAQYF. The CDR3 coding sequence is TGTGCCAGCAGTGAAACTAGCGGGGGACCCGGCGCCCAGTACTTC.

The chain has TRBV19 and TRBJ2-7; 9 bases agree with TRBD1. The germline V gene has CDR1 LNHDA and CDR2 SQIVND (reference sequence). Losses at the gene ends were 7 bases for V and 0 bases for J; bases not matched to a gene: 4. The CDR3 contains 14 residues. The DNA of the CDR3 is TGTGCCAGTACACCGACAGGGGGCTCCTACGAGCAGTACTTC. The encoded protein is CASTPTGGSYEQYF.

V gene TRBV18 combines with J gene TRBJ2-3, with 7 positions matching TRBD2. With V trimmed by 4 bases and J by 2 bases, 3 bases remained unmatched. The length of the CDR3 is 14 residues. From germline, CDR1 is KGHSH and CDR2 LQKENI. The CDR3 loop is CASSHGLDTDTQYF. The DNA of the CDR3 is TGTGCCAGCTCACATGGACTAGACACAGATACGCAGTATTTT.

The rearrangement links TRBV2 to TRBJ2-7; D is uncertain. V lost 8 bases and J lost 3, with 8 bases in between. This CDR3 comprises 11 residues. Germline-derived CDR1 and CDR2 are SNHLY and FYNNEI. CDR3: CASAQFYEQYF. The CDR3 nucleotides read TGTGCCAGCGCCCAGTTCTACGAGCAGTACTTC.

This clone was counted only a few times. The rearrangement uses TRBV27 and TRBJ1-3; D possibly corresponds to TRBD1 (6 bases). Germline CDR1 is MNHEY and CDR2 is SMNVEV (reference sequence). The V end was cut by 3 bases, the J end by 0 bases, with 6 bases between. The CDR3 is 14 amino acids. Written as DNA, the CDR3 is TGTGCCAGCAGTTTGACAGGCTCTGGAAACACCATATATTTT. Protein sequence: CASSLTGSGNTIYF.

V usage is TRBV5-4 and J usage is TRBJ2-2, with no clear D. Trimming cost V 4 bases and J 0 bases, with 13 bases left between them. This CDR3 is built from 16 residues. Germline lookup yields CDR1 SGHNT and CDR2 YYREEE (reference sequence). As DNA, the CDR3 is TGTGCCAGCAGCCCCCGTGGGCTCCCGAACACCGGGGAGCTGTTTTTT. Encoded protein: CASSPRGLPNTGELFF.

CDR3 DNA: TGTGCCAGCAGTTTGCGGGGGGCAACCTCCTACGAGCAGTACTTC. The encoded protein is CASSLRGATSYEQYF. This sequence joins TRBV27 and TRBJ2-7; 8 bases agree with TRBD2. The CDR3 totals 15 residues. Germline V lookup: CDR1 MNHEY, CDR2 SMNVEV (reference sequence). J gave up 0 bases and V 3 bases, and 4 bases lay outside the gene matches.

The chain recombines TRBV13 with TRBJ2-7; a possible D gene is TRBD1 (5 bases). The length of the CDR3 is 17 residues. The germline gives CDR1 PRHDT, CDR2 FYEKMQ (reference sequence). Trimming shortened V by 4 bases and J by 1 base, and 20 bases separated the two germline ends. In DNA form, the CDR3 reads TGTGCCAGCAGCTCCCCGACAGACCCAGTAGGGTCCTACGAGCAGTACTTC. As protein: CASSSPTDPVGSYEQYF.

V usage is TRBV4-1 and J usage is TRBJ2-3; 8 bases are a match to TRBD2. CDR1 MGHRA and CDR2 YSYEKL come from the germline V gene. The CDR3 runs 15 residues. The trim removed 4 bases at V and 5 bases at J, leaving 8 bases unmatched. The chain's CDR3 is CASSLAGQTLDTQYF. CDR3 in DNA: TGCGCCAGCAGCCTAGCGGGGCAAACTCTAGATACGCAGTATTTT.

The CDR3 DNA follows: TGTGCCAGCAGTGAATCGCTAGCGGGGGCCTACGAGCAGTACTTC. The encoded protein is CASSESLAGAYEQYF. The chain carries TRBV25-1 and TRBJ2-7; 10 bases are a match to TRBD2. The CDR3 is made up of 15 amino acids. Germline CDR1 reads MGHDK; CDR2 reads SYGVNS. J was trimmed by 2 bases and V by 1 base; bases with no gene match: 2.

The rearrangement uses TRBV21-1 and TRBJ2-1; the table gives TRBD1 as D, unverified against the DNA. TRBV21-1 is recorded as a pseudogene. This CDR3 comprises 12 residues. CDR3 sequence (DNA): TGTGCCCCCTCGAAGGGGGTCAATGAGCAGTTCTTC. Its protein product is CAPSKGVNEQFF.

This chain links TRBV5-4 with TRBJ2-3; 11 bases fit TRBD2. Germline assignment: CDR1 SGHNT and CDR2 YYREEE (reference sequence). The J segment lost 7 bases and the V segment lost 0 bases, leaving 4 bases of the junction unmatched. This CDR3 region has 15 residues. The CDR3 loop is CASSLASGGTNTQYF. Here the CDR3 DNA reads TGTGCCAGCAGCTTGGCTAGCGGGGGGACAAATACGCAGTATTTT.

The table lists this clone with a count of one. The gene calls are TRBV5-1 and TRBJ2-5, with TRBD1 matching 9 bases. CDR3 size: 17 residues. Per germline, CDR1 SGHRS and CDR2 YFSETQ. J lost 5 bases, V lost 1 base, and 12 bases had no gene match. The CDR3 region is CASSLMGQGQTGETQYF. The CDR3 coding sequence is TGCGCCAGCAGCTTGATGGGACAGGGCCAAACGGGGGAGACCCAGTACTTC.

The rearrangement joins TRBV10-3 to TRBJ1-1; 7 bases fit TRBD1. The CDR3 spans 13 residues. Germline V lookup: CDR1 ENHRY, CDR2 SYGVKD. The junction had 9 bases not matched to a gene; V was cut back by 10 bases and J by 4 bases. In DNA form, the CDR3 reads TGTGCCACCGTAGACAGGGTCGGCACTGAAGCTTTCTTT. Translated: CATVDRVGTEAFF.

CDR3 residues: CASSLSARPDRASYEQYF. Written as DNA, the CDR3 is TGTGCCAGCAGCTTATCGGCCCGACCGGACAGGGCCTCCTACGAGCAGTACTTC. This chain uses TRBV7-9 with TRBJ2-7; TRBD1 aligns across 8 bases. Losses at the gene ends were 2 bases for V and 0 bases for J; bases not matched to a gene: 12. The CDR3 is made up of 18 amino acids. Germline CDR1 is SEHNR and CDR2 is FQNEAQ (reference sequence).